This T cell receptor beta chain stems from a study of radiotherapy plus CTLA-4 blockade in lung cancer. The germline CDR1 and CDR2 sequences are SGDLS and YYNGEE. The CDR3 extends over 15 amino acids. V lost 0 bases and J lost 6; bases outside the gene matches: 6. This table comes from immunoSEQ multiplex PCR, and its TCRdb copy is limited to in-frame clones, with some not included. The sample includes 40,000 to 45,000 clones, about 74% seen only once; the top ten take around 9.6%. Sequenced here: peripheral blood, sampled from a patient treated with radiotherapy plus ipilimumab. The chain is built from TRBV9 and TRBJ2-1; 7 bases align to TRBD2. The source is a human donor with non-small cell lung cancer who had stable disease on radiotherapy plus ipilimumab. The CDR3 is CASSVDFGTTNEQFF. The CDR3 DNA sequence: TGTGCCAGCAGCGTAGATTTCGGGACTACCAATGAGCAGTTCTTC.